This TCR beta chain was identified during a study of T cell changes during pregnancy in multiple sclerosis. The CDR3 covers 14 residues. Germline values: CDR1 MNHEY, CDR2 SVGAGI. Trimming shortened V by 4 bases and J by 8 bases, and 15 bases separated the two germline ends. TCRdb keeps only in-frame clones here, not all; method: immunoSEQ multiplex PCR. The sample contains about 24,000 clones, approximately 90% of which appear only once. Sequenced here: CD4+ T cells from peripheral blood mononuclear cells, sampled in the first trimester of pregnancy. The chain links TRBV6-5 to TRBJ1-5; possible D gene TRBD1, 6 bases. The clonotype comes from a female donor in good health, enrolled as a control in a pregnancy study. CDR3 sequence reads: CASSSQTGLEPQHF. In DNA form, the CDR3 reads TGTGCCAGCAGTTCGCAGACAGGCTTGGAGCCCCAGCATTTT.